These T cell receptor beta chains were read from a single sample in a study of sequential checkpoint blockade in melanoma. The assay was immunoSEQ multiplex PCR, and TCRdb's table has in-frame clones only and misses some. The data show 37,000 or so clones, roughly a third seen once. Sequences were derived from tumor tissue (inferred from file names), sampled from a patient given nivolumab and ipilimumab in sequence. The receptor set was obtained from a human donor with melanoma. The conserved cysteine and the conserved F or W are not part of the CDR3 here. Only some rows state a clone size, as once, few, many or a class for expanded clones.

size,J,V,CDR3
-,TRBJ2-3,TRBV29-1,SVQRTGMITDTQY
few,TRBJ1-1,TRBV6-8,ATMSGVPTEAF
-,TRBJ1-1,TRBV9,ASSIGTGAEAF
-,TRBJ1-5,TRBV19,ASSIAGASGQPQH
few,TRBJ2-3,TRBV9,ASSPWVSGTDTQY
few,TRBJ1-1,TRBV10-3,AISEGTVNTEAF
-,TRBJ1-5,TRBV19,ASRGDELVYQPQH
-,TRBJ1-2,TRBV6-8,ASSVTGGGYGYT
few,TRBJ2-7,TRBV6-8,ASKGELYEQY
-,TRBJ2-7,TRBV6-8,ASSYSAGGGYEQY
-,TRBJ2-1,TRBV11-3,ASSWTSGGVQRDEQF
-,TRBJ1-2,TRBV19,ASSIGFGRPG
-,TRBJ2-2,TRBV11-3,ASSLWPLGGTGELF
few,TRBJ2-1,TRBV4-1,ASSQDERSGEQF
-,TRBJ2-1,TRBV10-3,AISEPYGRSEKINEQF
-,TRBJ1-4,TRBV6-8,ASSAQPDRREKLF
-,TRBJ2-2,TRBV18,ASSPTSGYTGELF
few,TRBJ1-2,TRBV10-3,AISEFEGANDGYT
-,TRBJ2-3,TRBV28,ASNSPRRRNSDTQY
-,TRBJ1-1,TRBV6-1,AISEAGGTEAF
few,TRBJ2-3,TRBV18,ASSDKRTDTQY
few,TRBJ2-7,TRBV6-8,ASSPSGLIIGEQY
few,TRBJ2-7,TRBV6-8,ASTPGGEYEQY
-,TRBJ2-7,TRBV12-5,ASGRLAGGNDEQY
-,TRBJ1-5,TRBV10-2,ASTGQGGDQPQH
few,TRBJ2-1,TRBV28,ASSFRGGTSHEQF
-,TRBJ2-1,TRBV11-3,ASSLAELAVHNEQF
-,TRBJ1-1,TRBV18,ASSPPLGIGLNTEAF
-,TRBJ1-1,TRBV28,ASSRYLENTEAF
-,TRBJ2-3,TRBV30,AWRPWGRGVDTQY
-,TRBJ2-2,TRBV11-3,ASSPRAGGVGELF
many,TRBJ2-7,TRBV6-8,ASSAYATVSSYEQY
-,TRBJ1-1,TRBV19,ASSIRPGTGNTEAF
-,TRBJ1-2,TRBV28,ASRLDTGRDGYT
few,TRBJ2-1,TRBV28,ASSLVNIRDEQF
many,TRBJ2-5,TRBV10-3,AISETGFQETQY
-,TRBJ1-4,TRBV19,ATRDTGTEGEKLF
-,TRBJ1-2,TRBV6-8,ASRGQGTNYGYT
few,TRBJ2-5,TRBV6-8,ASSSPGGSLKETQY
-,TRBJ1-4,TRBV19,ASRTDRSEKLF
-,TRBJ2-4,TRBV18,ASSPLYGTEISKNIQY
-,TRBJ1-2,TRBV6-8,ASSYSVHYGYT